The 9 T cell receptor beta chains listed next were all sequenced from one sample in a study of cytomegalovirus exposure and HLA in healthy donors. The primer mix had 60 Vbeta and 13 Jbeta primers. Profiling relied on immunoSEQ multiplex PCR, and the TCRdb table lists in-frame clones only, not all of them. This table holds roughly 290,000 clones, roughly 80% found once. Sequenced sample: PBMCs. These receptors were collected from a girl aged 2 to 10 in good health and CMV-seronegative.

The gene calls are TRBV19 and TRBJ1-2; D gene unclear. Germline loops: CDR1 LNHDA, CDR2 SQIVND (reference sequence). The CDR3 covers 13 residues. V was pared by 5 bases and J by 8 bases, with 15 bases between. The CDR3 here is CASSPTREEGYTF. Written as DNA, the CDR3 is TGTGCCAGTAGTCCCACACGGGAAGAGGGCTACACCTTC.

The chain employs TRBV10-3 and TRBJ2-7; TRBD2 matches 14 bases. Germline values: CDR1 ENHRY, CDR2 SYGVKD. With V trimmed by 10 bases and J by 7 bases, 3 bases remained unmatched. This CDR3 comprises 12 residues. CDR3 amino acids: CATGLAGGEQYF. The CDR3 DNA reads as TGTGCCACAGGACTAGCGGGAGGAGAGCAGTACTTC.

The chain uses TRBV14 and TRBJ1-1; maybe TRBD1 (6 bases). The CDR3 contains 13 residues. In germline, CDR1 is SGHDN, CDR2 FVKESK. V lost 5 bases to trimming and J lost 1 base, with 8 bases between them. CDR3 protein: CASSGQTNTEAFF. As DNA, the CDR3 is TGTGCCAGCAGCGGACAGACGAACACTGAAGCTTTCTTT. Based on the CDR3 plus reference TRBV14 and TRBJ1-1, the full variable domain is EAGVTQFPSHSVIEKGQTVTLRCDPISGHDNLYWYRRVMGKEIKFLLHFVKESKQDESGMPNNRFLAERTGGTYSTLKVQPAELEDSGVYFCASSGQTNTEAFFGQGTRLTVV.

The V call is TRBV19, the J call TRBJ1-4; TRBD1 matches 8 bases. This CDR3 spans 16 amino acids. V lost 3 bases and J lost 2; bases outside the gene matches: 5. Germline V gene sequence: CDR1 LNHDA, CDR2 SQIVND (reference sequence). This CDR3 reads CASSIGSGGTNEKLFF. The DNA for the CDR3 is TGTGCCAGTAGTATTGGATCAGGGGGCACTAATGAAAAACTGTTTTTT. The full variable domain, its missing parts supplied by reference TRBV19 and TRBJ1-4, is DGGITQSPKYLFRKEGQNVTLSCEQNLNHDAMYWYRQDPGQGLRLIYYSQIVNDFQKGDIAEGYSVSREKKESFPLTVTSAQKNPTAFYLCASSIGSGGTNEKLFFGSGTQLSVL.

The chain joins TRBV28 to TRBJ2-5; possible D gene TRBD2, 5 bases. The germline gives CDR1 MDHEN, CDR2 SYDVKM. This CDR3 has 16 amino acids. V was pared by 3 bases and J by 3 bases, with 17 bases between. The CDR3 DNA reads TGTGCCAGCAGTTTCGGGGTAGCCCCCGCTAAAGAGACCCAGTACTTC. It codes for CASSFGVAPAKETQYF.

The J gene is TRBJ1-4, the V gene TRBV11-2, with 7 bases lining up with TRBD1. The CDR3 runs 17 residues. V lost 2 bases and J lost 0; bases outside the gene matches: 6. Looked up from germline, CDR1 is SGHAT and CDR2 is FQNNGV. DNA for the CDR3: TGTGCCAGCAGCTTAAGACAGGGATCTGCAACTAATGAAAAACTGTTTTTT. Its protein is CASSLRQGSATNEKLFF.

The rearrangement links TRBV15 to TRBJ2-1, with D maybe TRBD2 (5 bases). The CDR3 contains 16 residues. CDR1 LNHNV and CDR2 YYDKDF come from the germline V gene (reference sequence). V was cut by 6 bases and J by 2 bases, with 17 bases left in between. The CDR3 spells CATSQSRDRTYNEQFF. CDR3 nucleotide sequence: TGTGCCACCAGTCAAAGCCGGGATCGCACCTACAATGAGCAGTTCTTC.

This clone was observed once. The chain combines TRBV5-6 with TRBJ1-1; no firm D call. V lost 0 bases and J 13 bases, leaving 13 bases between the germline ends. CDR1 is SGHDT and CDR2 is YYEEEE in the germline V gene. This CDR3 contains 12 residues. In nucleotides, the CDR3 is TGTGCCAGCAGCTTGGTAGGGAGGAATGGTTTCTTT. This sequence encodes CASSLVGRNGFF.

J is TRBJ2-1 and V is TRBV7-6, with 9 bases identical to TRBD1. The CDR3 covers 17 residues. With 4 bases clipped from V and 8 bases from J, the junction kept 15 bases outside the gene matches. The germline V gene has CDR1 SGHVS and CDR2 FNYEAQ. CDR3 in amino acids: CASSWSGTGNLWDEQFF. The CDR3 nucleotides read TGTGCCAGCAGCTGGTCCGGGACAGGGAACCTTTGGGATGAGCAGTTCTTC.